Each of the 20 T cell receptor beta chains below was sequenced from the same sample in a study of shared clonotypes between healthy human individuals. Naive CD8 isolation took CD45RO-negative cells positively selected for CCR7 and excluded terminally differentiated effector memory CD45RA+ cells. Produced via immunoSEQ multiplex PCR; TCRdb's table is partial and in-frame only. The table shows about 2.1 million clones, with 85% to 95% occurring only once. The material sequenced was naive CD8+ T cells from PBMCs. The receptors originated from a man aged 18 to 30 in good health. Some clones in this sample may be carry-over from other donors' samples.

This clone was detected only once. This chain uses TRBV5-1 with TRBJ1-1; TRBD1 agrees at 9 bases. Germline assignment: CDR1 SGHRS and CDR2 YFSETQ. The CDR3 runs 19 residues. J lost 1 base, V lost 2 bases, and 15 bases had no gene match. CDR3 bases: TGCGCCAGCAGCTTAACAGGGGGCGGCTTTTATGGGGAGAACACTGAAGCTTTCTTT. Translated, it gives CASSLTGGGFYGENTEAFF.

Concerning this clone itself: The same CDR3 arises from other DNA sequences in this sample as well. J is TRBJ1-3 and V is TRBV9; D unclear. The CDR3 has 11 amino acids. Deletions cut 3 bases from V and 4 bases from J, with 2 bases between. Germline CDR1 and CDR2: SGDLS and YYNGEE. As DNA, the CDR3 is TGTGCCAGCAGCGGCGGAAACACCATATATTTT. This codes for CASSGGNTIYF.

The chain links TRBV2 to TRBJ2-1; unclear D gene. Looked up from germline, CDR1 is SNHLY and CDR2 is FYNNEI. The CDR3 runs to 13 residues. Trimming stripped 4 bases from V and 5 bases from J, with 9 bases between. CDR3 residues: CASSVSNDNEQFF. In nucleotides, the CDR3 is TGTGCCAGCAGTGTTTCTAACGACAATGAGCAGTTCTTC.

V is TRBV29-1 and J is TRBJ1-1; no clear D. The germline V gene has CDR1 SQVTM and CDR2 ANQGSEA. V lost 8 bases and J lost 1, with 26 bases in between. The CDR3 contains 17 residues. For the CDR3, the DNA is TGCAGCTCAACCCCGCCCGTATCCACTGGGCCGAACACTGAAGCTTTCTTT. It specifies CSSTPPVSTGPNTEAFF.

This clone was observed once. The rearrangement joins TRBV5-1 to TRBJ1-4; D ambiguous. Trimming took 3 bases from V and 3 from J, leaving 21 bases between them. The CDR3 spans 18 residues. Germline lookup yields CDR1 SGHRS and CDR2 YFSETQ. The CDR3 bases are TGCGCCAGCAGCTCTTCACCCATACCCCTGATCCCTAATGAAAAACTGTTTTTT. This gives the protein CASSSSPIPLIPNEKLFF.

The V gene is TRBV18, the J gene TRBJ2-2; 7 bases match TRBD1. Germline V CDR1 and CDR2: KGHSH, LQKENI. The ends lost 1 base at V and 4 bases at J; junction bases unmatched: 6. This CDR3 has 16 residues. The CDR3 DNA reads as TGTGCCAGCTCACCACGGCGGGCAGGGGGCACCGGGGAGCTGTTTTTT. Translated, it gives CASSPRRAGGTGELFF.

The rearrangement links TRBV19 to TRBJ1-2; the D is unclear. The CDR3 is 13 amino acids. Germline lookup yields CDR1 LNHDA and CDR2 SQIVND (reference sequence). Trimming stripped 3 bases from V and 1 base from J, with 6 bases between. The CDR3 coding sequence is TGTGCCAGTAGTATCATCAGTAACTATGGCTACACCTTC. Translated: CASSIISNYGYTF.

The gene calls are TRBV19 and TRBJ2-1; 11 positions agree with TRBD2. CDR3 length: 15 amino acids. The trim removed 6 bases at V and 3 bases at J, leaving 4 bases unmatched. Germline V CDR1 and CDR2: LNHDA, SQIVND (reference sequence). For the CDR3, the DNA is TGTGCCAGTAGGCCGGGACTAGCGGTCTACAATGAGCAGTTCTTC. This gives the protein CASRPGLAVYNEQFF.

J is TRBJ2-7 and V is TRBV19, with D perhaps being TRBD1 or TRBD2 (5 bases each). Trimming took off 5 bases at V and 0 bases at J, with 17 bases between the two ends. Germline loops: CDR1 LNHDA, CDR2 SQIVND (reference sequence). CDR3 length: 16 residues. CDR3 in DNA: TGTGCCAGTAGTGTCGACTGGGGACCTCTCTCCTACGAGCAGTACTTC. Encoded protein: CASSVDWGPLSYEQYF.

The chain carries TRBV13 and TRBJ2-1; D possibly corresponds to TRBD1 (6 bases). The CDR3 covers 16 residues. The germline V gene has CDR1 PRHDT and CDR2 FYEKMQ (reference sequence). The V gene lost 5 bases and the J gene lost 0 bases, with 14 bases spanning the gap. This CDR3 is CASSSKQGSSYNEQFF. For the CDR3, the DNA is TGTGCCAGCAGCAGTAAACAGGGTAGCTCCTACAATGAGCAGTTCTTC.

This chain uses TRBV7-3 with TRBJ2-1; 7 bases align to TRBD2. CDR1 and CDR2 from the germline V gene are SGHTA and FQGTGA. The ends lost 6 bases at V and 0 bases at J; junction bases unmatched: 5. The CDR3 is 15 amino acids. The CDR3 DNA reads as TGTGCCAGCAGTCCTCTAGCGGTCTCCTACAATGAGCAGTTCTTC. Its translation is CASSPLAVSYNEQFF.

The rearrangement uses TRBV10-3 and TRBJ2-7; 8 positions match TRBD2. The CDR3 has 14 amino acids. The trim removed 6 bases at V and 4 bases at J, leaving 8 bases unmatched. CDR1 and CDR2 (germline): ENHRY, SYGVKD. The CDR3 protein is CAISDGRGGYEQYF. CDR3 nucleotides: TGTGCCATCAGCGACGGGAGGGGGGGATACGAGCAGTACTTC.

The chain employs TRBV7-9 and TRBJ2-7; D possibly corresponds to TRBD2 (6 bases). This CDR3 comprises 15 residues. Trimming removed 5 bases at V and 5 bases at J, with 19 bases between. Per the germline V gene, CDR1 is SEHNR and CDR2 is FQNEAQ (reference sequence). CDR3 residues: CASSQVLGGFDEQYF. CDR3 bases: TGTGCCAGCAGCCAAGTACTGGGAGGCTTCGACGAGCAGTACTTC. Full variable domain (missing parts from reference TRBV7-9 and TRBJ2-7): DTGVSQNPRHKITKRGQNVTFRCDPISEHNRLYWYRQTLGQGPEFLTYFQNEAQLEKSRLLSDRFSAERPKGSFSTLEIQRTEQGDSAMYLCASSQVLGGFDEQYFGPGTRLTVT.

This rearrangement joins TRBV27 to TRBJ2-1; D is uncertain. The CDR3 sequence is 14 residues long. Per the germline V gene, CDR1 is MNHEY and CDR2 is SMNVEV (reference sequence). V was clipped by 4 bases and J by 4 bases, with 11 bases between them. The CDR3 sequence: CASSSQTLYNEQFF. The CDR3 region has the DNA TGTGCCAGCAGTTCCCAGACCCTATACAATGAGCAGTTCTTC.

The table lists this clone with a count of one. CDR3 in amino acids: CASSFTRRDVQQDTQYF. Written as DNA, the CDR3 is TGTGCCAGCAGCTTCACGAGGAGGGATGTTCAGCAAGATACGCAGTATTTT. This rearrangement joins TRBV11-2 to TRBJ2-3, with D possibly being TRBD2 (6 bases). The germline V gene encodes CDR1 SGHAT and CDR2 FQNNGV. The CDR3 runs 17 residues. V was cut by 3 bases and J by 5 bases, with 21 bases left in between.

This chain links TRBV29-1 with TRBJ1-1; D call uncertain. This CDR3 has 11 residues. Trimming shortened V by 6 bases and J by 6 bases, and 11 bases separated the two germline ends. Germline CDR1 and CDR2: SQVTM and ANQGSEA. The CDR3 DNA is TGCAGCGTCCGATTCCAAGCTGAAGCTTTCTTT. Amino acid sequence: CSVRFQAEAFF. The variable domain in full, with the rest retrieved from reference TRBV29-1 and TRBJ1-1, is SAVISQKPSRDICQRGTSLTIQCQVDSQVTMMFWYRQQPGQSLTLIATANQGSEATYESGFVIDKFPISRPNLTFSTLTVSNMSPEDSSIYLCSVRFQAEAFFGQGTRLTVV.

The gene calls are TRBV28 and TRBJ2-7; the D is unclear. V was cut by 1 base and J by 1 base, with 17 bases left in between. Germline V lookup: CDR1 MDHEN, CDR2 SYDVKM. This CDR3 contains 17 residues. CDR3 protein: CASSLLADEVVSYEQYF. The CDR3 DNA reads as TGTGCCAGCAGTTTATTGGCAGACGAAGTTGTATCCTACGAGCAGTACTTC.

The rearrangement links TRBV4-1 to TRBJ2-1; 11 bases are shared with TRBD2. The CDR3 covers 16 residues. The V gene's germline CDR1 is MGHRA and CDR2 YSYEKL. V lost 3 bases, J lost 6 bases, and 7 bases stayed unmatched. Written as DNA, the CDR3 is TGCGCCAGCAGCCACCCGGGACTAGCGGCGGGCAATGAGCAGTTCTTC. Translated, it gives CASSHPGLAAGNEQFF.

This sequence joins TRBV2 and TRBJ1-5; possible D gene TRBD1, 5 bases. The CDR3 is 15 residues long. Per the germline V gene, CDR1 is SNHLY and CDR2 is FYNNEI. With 5 bases removed from V and 2 bases from J, the gap between germline ends came to 13 bases. CDR3 loop: CASSRTRVGNQPQHF. The CDR3 DNA follows: TGTGCCAGCAGTCGGACACGGGTTGGCAATCAGCCCCAGCATTTT.

This sequence joins TRBV27 and TRBJ1-2; a possible D gene is TRBD1 (6 bases). V lost 2 bases and J lost 0, with 22 bases in between. The CDR3 runs to 19 residues. The germline V gene encodes CDR1 MNHEY and CDR2 SMNVEV (reference sequence). In DNA, the CDR3 is TGTGCCAGCAGTTTAATAATAGGGGGAAGCAGGCCAGCTAACTATGGCTACACCTTC. This codes for CASSLIIGGSRPANYGYTF.